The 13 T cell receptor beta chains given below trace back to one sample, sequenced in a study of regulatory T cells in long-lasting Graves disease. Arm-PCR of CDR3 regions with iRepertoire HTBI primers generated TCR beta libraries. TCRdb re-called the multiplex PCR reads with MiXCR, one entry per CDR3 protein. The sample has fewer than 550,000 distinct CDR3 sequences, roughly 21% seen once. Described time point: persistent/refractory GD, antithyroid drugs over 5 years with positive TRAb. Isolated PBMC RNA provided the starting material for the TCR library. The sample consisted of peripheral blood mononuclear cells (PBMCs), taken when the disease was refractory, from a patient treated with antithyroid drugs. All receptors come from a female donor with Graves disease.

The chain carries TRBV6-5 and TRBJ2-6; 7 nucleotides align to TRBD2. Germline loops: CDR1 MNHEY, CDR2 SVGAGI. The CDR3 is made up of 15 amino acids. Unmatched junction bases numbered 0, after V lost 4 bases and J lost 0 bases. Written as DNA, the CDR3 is TGTGCCAGCAGTTGGGGGGGCTCTGGGGCCAACGTCCTGACTTTC. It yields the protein CASSWGGSGANVLTF.

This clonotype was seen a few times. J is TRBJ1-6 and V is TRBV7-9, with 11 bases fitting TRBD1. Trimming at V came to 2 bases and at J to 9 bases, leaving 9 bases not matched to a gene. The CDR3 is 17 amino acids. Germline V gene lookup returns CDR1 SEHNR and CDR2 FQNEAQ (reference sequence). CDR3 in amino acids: CASSLMGTGGLVSPLHF. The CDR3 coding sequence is TGTGCCAGCAGCTTAATGGGGACAGGGGGTTTAGTTTCACCCCTCCACTTT. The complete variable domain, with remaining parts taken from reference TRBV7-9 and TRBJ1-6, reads DTGVSQNPRHKITKRGQNVTFRCDPISEHNRLYWYRQTLGQGPEFLTYFQNEAQLEKSRLLSDRFSAERPKGSFSTLEIQRTEQGDSAMYLCASSLMGTGGLVSPLHFGNGTRLTVT.

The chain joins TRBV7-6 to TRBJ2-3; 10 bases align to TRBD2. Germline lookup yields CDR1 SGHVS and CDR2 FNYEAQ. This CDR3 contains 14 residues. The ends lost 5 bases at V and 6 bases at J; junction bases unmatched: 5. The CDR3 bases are TGTGCCAGCAGCCCCGAGACTAGCGGGGATACGCAGTATTTT. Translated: CASSPETSGDTQYF.

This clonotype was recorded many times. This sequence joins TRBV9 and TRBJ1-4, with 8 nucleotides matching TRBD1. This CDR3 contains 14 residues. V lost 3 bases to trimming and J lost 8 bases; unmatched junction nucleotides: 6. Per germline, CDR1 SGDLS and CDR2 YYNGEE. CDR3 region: CASSGGQGREKLFF. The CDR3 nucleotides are TGTGCCAGCAGCGGCGGACAGGGTCGGGAAAAACTGTTTTTT.

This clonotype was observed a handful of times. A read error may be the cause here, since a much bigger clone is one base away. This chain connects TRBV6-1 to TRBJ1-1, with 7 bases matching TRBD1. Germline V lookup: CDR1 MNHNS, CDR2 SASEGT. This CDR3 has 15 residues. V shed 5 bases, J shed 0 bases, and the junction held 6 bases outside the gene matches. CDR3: CASSPGQSMNTEAFF. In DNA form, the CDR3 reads TGTGCCAGCAGTCCGGGACAGTCGATGAACACTGAAGCTTTCTTT.

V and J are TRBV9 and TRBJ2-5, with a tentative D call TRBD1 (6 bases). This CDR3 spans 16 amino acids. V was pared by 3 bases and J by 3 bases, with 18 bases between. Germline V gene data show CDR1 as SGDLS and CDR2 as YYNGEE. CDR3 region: CASSARGPRLKETQYF. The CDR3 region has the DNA TGTGCCAGCAGCGCCAGGGGACCGAGGCTCAAAGAGACCCAGTACTTC.

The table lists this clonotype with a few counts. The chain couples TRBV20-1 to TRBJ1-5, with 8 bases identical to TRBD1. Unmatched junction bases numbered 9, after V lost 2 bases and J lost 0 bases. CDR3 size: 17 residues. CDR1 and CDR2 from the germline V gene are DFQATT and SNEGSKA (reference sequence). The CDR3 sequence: CSARPGQAYRSNQPQHF. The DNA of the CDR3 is TGCAGTGCTAGACCGGGACAGGCCTATCGTAGCAATCAGCCCCAGCATTTT.

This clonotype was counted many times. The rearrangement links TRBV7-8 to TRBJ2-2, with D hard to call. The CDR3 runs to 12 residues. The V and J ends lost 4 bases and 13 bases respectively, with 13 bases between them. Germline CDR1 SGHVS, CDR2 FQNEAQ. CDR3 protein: CASSSQPAPLFF. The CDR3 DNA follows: TGTGCCAGCAGCTCCCAGCCCGCTCCGCTGTTTTTT.

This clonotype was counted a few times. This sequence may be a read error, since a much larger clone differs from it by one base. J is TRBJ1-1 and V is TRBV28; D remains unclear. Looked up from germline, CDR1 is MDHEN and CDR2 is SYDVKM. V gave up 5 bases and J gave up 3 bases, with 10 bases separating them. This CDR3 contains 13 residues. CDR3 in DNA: TGTGCCAGCAGTCCGAGCATGGACACTGAAGCTTTCTTT. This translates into CASSPSMDTEAFF. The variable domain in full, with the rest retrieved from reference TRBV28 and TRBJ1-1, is DVKVTQSSRYLVKRTGEKVFLECVQDMDHENMFWYRQDPGLGLRLIYFSYDVKMKEKGDIPEGYSVSREKKERFSLILESASTNQTSMYLCASSPSMDTEAFFGQGTRLTVV.

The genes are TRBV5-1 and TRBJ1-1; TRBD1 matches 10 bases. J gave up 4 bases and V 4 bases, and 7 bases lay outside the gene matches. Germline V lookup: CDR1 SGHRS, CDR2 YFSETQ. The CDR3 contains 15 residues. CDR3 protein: CASSTGQGESTEAFF. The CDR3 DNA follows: TGCGCCAGCAGCACCGGACAGGGGGAGAGCACTGAAGCTTTCTTT.

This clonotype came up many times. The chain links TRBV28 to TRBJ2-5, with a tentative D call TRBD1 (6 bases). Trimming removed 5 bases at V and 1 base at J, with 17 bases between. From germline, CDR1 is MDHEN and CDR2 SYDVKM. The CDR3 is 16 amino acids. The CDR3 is CASSPGAGAIQETQYF. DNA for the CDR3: TGTGCCAGCAGTCCCGGGGCAGGGGCTATCCAAGAGACCCAGTACTTC.

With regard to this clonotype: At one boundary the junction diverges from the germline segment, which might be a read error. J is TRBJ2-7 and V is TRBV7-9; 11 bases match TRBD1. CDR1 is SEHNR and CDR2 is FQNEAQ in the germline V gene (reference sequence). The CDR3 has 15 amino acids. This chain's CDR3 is CASSFPGQGAYEKYF. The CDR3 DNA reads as TGTGCCAGCAGCTTCCCCGGACAGGGGGCCTACGAGAAGTACTTC.

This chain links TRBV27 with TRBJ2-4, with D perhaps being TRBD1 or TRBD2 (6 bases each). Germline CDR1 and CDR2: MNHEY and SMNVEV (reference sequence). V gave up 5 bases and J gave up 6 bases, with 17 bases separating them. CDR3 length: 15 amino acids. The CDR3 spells CASSPTGALGNIQYF. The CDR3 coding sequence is TGTGCCAGCAGTCCCACGGGGGCCCTCGGAAACATTCAGTACTTC.